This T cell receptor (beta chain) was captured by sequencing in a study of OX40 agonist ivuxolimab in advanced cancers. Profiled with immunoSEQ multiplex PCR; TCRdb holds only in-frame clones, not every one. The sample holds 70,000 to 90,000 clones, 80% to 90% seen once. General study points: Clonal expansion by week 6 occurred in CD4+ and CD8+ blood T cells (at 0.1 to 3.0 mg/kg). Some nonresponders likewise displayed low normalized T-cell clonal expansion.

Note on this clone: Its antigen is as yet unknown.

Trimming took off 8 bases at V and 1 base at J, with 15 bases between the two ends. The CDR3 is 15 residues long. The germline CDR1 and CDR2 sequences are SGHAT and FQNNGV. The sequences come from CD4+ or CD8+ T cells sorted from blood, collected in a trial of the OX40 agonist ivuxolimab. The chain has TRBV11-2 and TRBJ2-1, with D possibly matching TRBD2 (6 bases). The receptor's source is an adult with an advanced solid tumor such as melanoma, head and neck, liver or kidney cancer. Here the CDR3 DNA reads TGTGCCAGCCTCTGGGGGGTTCCATCCTACAATGAGCAGTTCTTC. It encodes CASLWGVPSYNEQFF.